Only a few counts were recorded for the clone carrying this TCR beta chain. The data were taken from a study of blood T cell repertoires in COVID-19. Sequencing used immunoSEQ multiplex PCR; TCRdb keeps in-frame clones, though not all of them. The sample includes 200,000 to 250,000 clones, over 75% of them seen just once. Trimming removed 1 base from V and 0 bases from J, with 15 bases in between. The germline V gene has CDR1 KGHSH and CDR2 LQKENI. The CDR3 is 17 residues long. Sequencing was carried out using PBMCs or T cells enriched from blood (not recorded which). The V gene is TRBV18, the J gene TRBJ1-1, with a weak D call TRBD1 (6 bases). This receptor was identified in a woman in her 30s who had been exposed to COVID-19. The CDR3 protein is CASSPQQGWGMNTEAFF. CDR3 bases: TGTGCCAGCTCACCACAACAGGGATGGGGAATGAACACTGAAGCTTTCTTT.